Listed here is a single T cell receptor (beta chain). With a J-beta primer mix and a sample-barcoded 5' primer, a second PCR ran about 7 to 12 cycles. MiXCR, applied by TCRdb to the 5' RACE reads, yields one record per CDR3 protein. The sample lists about 500,000 distinct CDR3 sequences; less than 25% were seen once. This sample was included in a study of blood T cells in healthy people across ages. The ends were cut back, 5 bases at V and 4 bases at J, with 15 bases in the middle. The CDR3 spans 14 residues. CDR1 is SEHNR, CDR2 FQNEAQ, per germline (reference sequence). This same sample was also taken into another study, of T cells of mothers and their children.

What was sequenced was blood. The TCR comes from a boy between 10 and 17 years old in good health. J is TRBJ2-7 and V is TRBV7-9, with D tentatively TRBD1 (5 bases). CDR3 sequence (DNA): TGTGCCAGCAGCCCCGTTGGGGCCGCATACGAGCAGTACTTC. Amino acid sequence: CASSPVGAAYEQYF.